The next 15 T cell receptor beta chains were all read from a single sample in a study of cytomegalovirus exposure and HLA in healthy donors. PCR used 60 Vbeta primers and 13 Jbeta primers. The method was immunoSEQ multiplex PCR; TCRdb's version includes in-frame clones alone and lacks a portion of them. The table records around 230,000 clones, about 80% of them present only once. Sample: PBMCs. These receptors were taken from a male donor in good health and CMV-seronegative.

This clone was seen a handful of times. V gene TRBV19 combines with J gene TRBJ1-2; no reliable D call. In germline, CDR1 is LNHDA, CDR2 SQIVND (reference sequence). The CDR3 is made up of 12 amino acids. The V and J ends lost 5 bases and 8 bases respectively, with 12 bases between them. The CDR3 loop is CASSLFSGGYTF. The CDR3 DNA reads TGTGCCAGTAGTTTATTCAGCGGGGGCTACACCTTC.

A note on this clone: Other DNA sequences within the sample encode an identical CDR3. The chain uses TRBV15 and TRBJ1-5, with 9 bases matching TRBD1. Germline CDR1 is LNHNV and CDR2 is YYDKDF (reference sequence). V was pared by 3 bases and J by 4 bases, with 1 base of the junction left unmatched. The length of the CDR3 is 14 residues. The CDR3 spells CATSRDRGNQPQHF. DNA of the CDR3: TGTGCCACCAGCAGGGACAGGGGAAATCAGCCCCAGCATTTT.

V and J are TRBV15 and TRBJ1-3, with TRBD1 matching 7 bases. CDR3 length: 16 amino acids. Germline trimming cut 0 bases from V and 4 bases from J; bases unmatched to any gene: 6. Germline CDR1 reads LNHNV; CDR2 reads YYDKDF (reference sequence). The CDR3 bases are TGTGCCACCAGCAGAGACCGAGCGACAGGGGGAAACACCATATATTTT. Its translation: CATSRDRATGGNTIYF. Drawing the rest from reference TRBV15 and TRBJ1-3, the complete variable domain is DAMVIQNPRYQVTQFGKPVTLSCSQTLNHNVMYWYQQKSSQAPKLLFHYYDKDFNNEADTPDNFQSRRPNTSFCFLDIRSPGLGDTAMYLCATSRDRATGGNTIYFGEGSWLTVV.

In this sample, this clone turned up once. A read error is likely, as this CDR3 ends without the conserved phenylalanine or tryptophan. The DNA is left out, because the CDR3 cannot be placed on it with certainty; the CDR3 is given as TCRdb lists it. V is TRBV27 and J is TRBJ2-3; the tabulated D call, TRBD1, remains unverified against the DNA. Including both end residues, the CDR3 is 11 amino acids long. Germline loops: CDR1 MNHEY, CDR2 SMNVEV (reference sequence). The CDR3 sequence: CASSFYRAGAA.

The chain's CDR3 is CASSVRDYQYEQYF. CDR3 nucleotides: TGTGCCAGCAGTGTCCGGGACTACCAGTACGAGCAGTACTTC. The chain links TRBV27 to TRBJ2-5, with 7 bases aligning to TRBD2. The DNA end is a closer match to TRBJ2-7, so the J assignment may be wrong. CDR1 and CDR2 from the germline V gene are MNHEY and SMNVEV (reference sequence). The CDR3 length is 14 residues.

J is TRBJ2-5 and V is TRBV5-1; TRBD1 might be the D (6 bases). This CDR3 comprises 14 residues. V lost 0 bases and J lost 5, with 11 bases in between. Germline V gives CDR1 SGHRS, CDR2 YFSETQ. This CDR3 is CASSLDGGFETQYF. The CDR3 DNA sequence: TGCGCCAGCAGCTTGGATGGGGGCTTCGAGACCCAGTACTTC.

The V and J genes are TRBV7-9 and TRBJ1-2; 7 nucleotides match TRBD1. CDR3 size: 15 residues. Germline lookup yields CDR1 SEHNR and CDR2 FQNEAQ (reference sequence). V lost 4 bases and J lost 8; bases outside the gene matches: 13. The CDR3 loop reads CASSSPQGNRVGYTF. Here the CDR3 DNA reads TGTGCCAGCAGCTCCCCACAGGGGAATCGGGTCGGCTACACCTTC.

CDR3 nucleotide sequence: TGTGCCAGCAGTTACTCAGGCGGGGGTCCTTCGGGGGGCTACACCTTC. Its translation is CASSYSGGGPSGGYTF. The chain joins TRBV6-5 to TRBJ1-2; tentative D call: TRBD1 (5 bases). CDR3 length equals 16 residues. Looked up from germline, CDR1 is MNHEY and CDR2 is SVGAGI. Trimming removed 0 bases at V and 8 bases at J, with 19 bases between.

The genes are TRBV28 and TRBJ1-5; D unclear. V shed 3 bases and J shed 2 bases, with 8 bases lying between them. Germline CDR1 MDHEN, CDR2 SYDVKM. This CDR3 region has 14 residues. CDR3 nucleotide sequence: TGTGCCAGCAGTTTTCCTATGGGCAATCAGCCCCAGCATTTT. Its protein product is CASSFPMGNQPQHF.

The chain links TRBV9 to TRBJ2-1; 8 bases line up with TRBD2. The CDR3 has 15 amino acids. V gave up 3 bases and J gave up 1 base; unmatched junction bases: 3. Looked up from germline, CDR1 is SGDLS and CDR2 is YYNGEE. The CDR3 reads CASSAGRGSYNEQFF. In DNA form, the CDR3 reads TGTGCCAGCAGCGCCGGGAGGGGATCCTACAATGAGCAGTTCTTC. The full variable domain, its missing parts supplied by reference TRBV9 and TRBJ2-1, is DSGVTQTPKHLITATGQRVTLRCSPRSGDLSVYWYQQSLDQGLQFLIQYYNGEERAKGNILERFSAQQFPDLHSELNLSSLELGDSALYFCASSAGRGSYNEQFFGPGTRLTVL.

For the CDR3, the DNA is TGTGCCAGCACCGAAATCGGGGGCTATGGCTACACCTTC. Translated: CASTEIGGYGYTF. The chain is built from TRBV7-9 and TRBJ1-2; maybe TRBD1 (5 bases). Germline lookup yields CDR1 SEHNR and CDR2 FQNEAQ (reference sequence). The CDR3 covers 13 residues. V dropped 7 bases and J dropped 4 bases, with 13 bases sitting between them.

This clone has a handful of counts. J is TRBJ2-6 and V is TRBV28; 7 bases align to TRBD1. Germline V gives CDR1 MDHEN, CDR2 SYDVKM. This CDR3 spans 16 amino acids. Trimming took 6 bases from V and 0 from J; bases not matched to a gene: 5. The CDR3 DNA reads as TGTGCCAGCAGCCCCGGGACAGCCTCTGGGGCCAACGTCCTGACTTTC. This gives the protein CASSPGTASGANVLTF.

V is TRBV7-2 and J is TRBJ1-1, with D uncertain. This CDR3 spans 15 amino acids. Trimming took off 3 bases at V and 5 bases at J, with 16 bases between the two ends. CDR1 SGHTA and CDR2 FQGNSA come from the germline V gene. The CDR3 DNA sequence: TGTGCCAGCAGCTTTTTAAATGGACTGGAGACTGAAGCTTTCTTT. Translating gives CASSFLNGLETEAFF.

This chain joins TRBV4-3 and TRBJ2-5; perhaps TRBD2 as D (5 bases). The CDR3 covers 15 residues. V lost 0 bases, J lost 4 bases, and 12 bases lay in between. The germline V gene has CDR1 LGHNA and CDR2 YSLEER. CDR3 protein: CASSQDNGEGETQYF. In nucleotides, the CDR3 is TGCGCCAGCAGCCAAGATAACGGGGAAGGAGAGACCCAGTACTTC.

This clone was detected once. The CDR3 reads CASSSGLAGGTDTQYF. As DNA, the CDR3 is TGTGCCAGCAGCTCCGGACTAGCGGGGGGAACAGATACGCAGTATTTT. The chain uses TRBV7-3 and TRBJ2-3; 14 bases line up with TRBD2. Trimming at V came to 4 bases and at J to 3 bases, leaving 3 bases not matched to a gene. This CDR3 is built from 16 residues. Germline CDR1 reads SGHTA; CDR2 reads FQGTGA.